This T cell receptor beta chain was identified in a study of cytomegalovirus exposure and HLA in healthy donors. Regarding the study as a whole: TCR beta chains associated with HLA were, in a later analysis, more clonally expanded than equally common others. About 87% or about 30% of the time was how often most TCR beta V segments were productive, according to an earlier analysis.

Trimming stripped 4 bases from V and 2 bases from J, with 14 bases between. CDR3 length: 14 residues. Germline V CDR1 and CDR2: SQVTM, ANQGSEA. 60 Vbeta and 13 Jbeta primers were used in PCR. The method was immunoSEQ multiplex PCR; TCRdb's version includes in-frame clones alone and lacks a portion of them. This sample yields roughly 170,000 clones, of which 77% are seen a single time; approximately 1.6% belongs to the top ten. In its sample, this clone was seen a few times. The antigen is unknown. The chain couples TRBV29-1 to TRBJ2-5, with a weak D call TRBD1 (6 bases). The clonotype originates from a young woman in good health and CMV-seronegative. Material for sequencing was PBMCs. The DNA for the CDR3 is TGCAGCGTTGTCCCACAGGGCCAACAAGAGACCCAGTACTTC. Protein sequence: CSVVPQGQQETQYF. The complete variable domain, with remaining parts taken from reference TRBV29-1 and TRBJ2-5, reads SAVISQKPSRDICQRGTSLTIQCQVDSQVTMMFWYRQQPGQSLTLIATANQGSEATYESGFVIDKFPISRPNLTFSTLTVSNMSPEDSSIYLCSVVPQGQQETQYFGPGTRLLVL.